Below, 31 T cell receptor beta chains from the same sample are listed, as sequenced in a study of a mutant IDH1 vaccine in newly diagnosed glioma. TCRdb's table, derived via immunoSEQ multiplex PCR, lists solely in-frame clones and lacks some. The sample contains about 69,000 clones, around nine tenths of which appear only once. Antigens of these TCRs are unknown. Time point noted: week 35, safety follow-up. A 20-mer mutant IDH1 peptide at 300 ug was injected subcutaneously with topical imiquimod. The sample was PBMCs, taken from a glioma patient whose treatment included an IDH1 peptide vaccine. The receptors stem from a young man with glioma.

V is TRBV15 and J is TRBJ1-1; D possibly corresponds to TRBD1 (6 bases). CDR3 length equals 17 residues. Germline V gene sequence: CDR1 LNHNV, CDR2 YYDKDF (reference sequence). The ends were cut back, 3 bases at V and 2 bases at J, with 19 bases in the middle. DNA of the CDR3: TGTGCCACCAGCAGGCTGGGAATCCGCGGGACAAACACTGAAGCTTTCTTT. Protein: CATSRLGIRGTNTEAFF.

This chain uses TRBV6-5 with TRBJ2-5; tentatively, D is TRBD1 (6 bases). CDR1 is MNHEY and CDR2 is SVGAGI in the germline V gene. Deletions cut 2 bases from V and 5 bases from J, with 12 bases between. The CDR3 has 14 amino acids. CDR3 nucleotides: TGTGCCAGCAGTTACGCACAGGGTCTGGAGACCCAGTACTTC. Encoded protein: CASSYAQGLETQYF.

The chain employs TRBV15 and TRBJ1-2, with D possibly being TRBD1 (5 bases). Per germline, CDR1 LNHNV and CDR2 YYDKDF (reference sequence). V shed 0 bases and J shed 6 bases, with 14 bases lying between them. The CDR3 is 15 amino acids. This chain's CDR3 is CATSRDRGTNNGYTF. In nucleotides, the CDR3 is TGTGCCACCAGCAGAGATAGGGGCACGAATAATGGCTACACCTTC.

The chain links TRBV5-1 to TRBJ1-6; D unresolved. V was clipped by 4 bases and J by 3 bases, with 8 bases between them. This CDR3 is built from 14 residues. Germline V gene sequence: CDR1 SGHRS, CDR2 YFSETQ. DNA for the CDR3: TGCGCCAGCAGCCTTGACAACTATAATTCACCCCTCCACTTT. Translating it yields CASSLDNYNSPLHF.

The V and J genes are TRBV4-1 and TRBJ2-1; D is possibly TRBD2 (6 bases). CDR1 and CDR2 from the germline V gene are MGHRA and YSYEKL. V dropped 1 base and J dropped 8 bases, with 9 bases sitting between them. The CDR3 has 13 amino acids. CDR3 sequence: CASSQGLGDEQFF. For the CDR3, the DNA is TGCGCCAGCAGCCAAGGACTAGGGGATGAGCAGTTCTTC.

The chain joins TRBV7-9 to TRBJ2-5; 7 bases agree with TRBD1. The J call could be wrong; TRBJ2-7 is a better fit for the DNA end. The length of the CDR3 is 18 residues. Germline CDR1 reads SEHNR; CDR2 reads FQNEAQ (reference sequence). As DNA, the CDR3 is TGTGCCAGCAGCTTTCCAGAATCCGGGACAGACACTTCCTACGAGCAGTACTTC. The encoded protein is CASSFPESGTDTSYEQYF.

This sequence joins TRBV15 and TRBJ2-1; TRBD1 agrees at 7 bases. This CDR3 is 20 amino acids long. The germline V gene has CDR1 LNHNV and CDR2 YYDKDF (reference sequence). Trimming cost V 1 base and J 2 bases; bases outside gene matches: 17. The CDR3 region has the DNA TGTGCCACCAGCAGAGGTTTTCGATGGTGGGGGACAGATACCTACAATGAGCAGTTCTTC. Its protein product is CATSRGFRWWGTDTYNEQFF.

The chain employs TRBV6-1 and TRBJ1-2; no definite D call. Germline CDR1 and CDR2: MNHNS and SASEGT. This CDR3 comprises 12 residues. Trimming shortened V by 3 bases and J by 4 bases, and 6 bases separated the two germline ends. CDR3 DNA sequence: TGTGCCAGCAGTGATTCGGGCTATGGCTACACCTTC. As protein: CASSDSGYGYTF.

V gene TRBV7-7 combines with J gene TRBJ1-2; TRBD1 matches 10 bases. V was pared by 5 bases and J by 3 bases, with 6 bases of the junction left unmatched. Germline V gives CDR1 SSHAT, CDR2 FNYEAQ (reference sequence). The CDR3 runs 15 residues. CDR3 in DNA: TGTGCCAGCAGCCCGGCCGGACAGGGGGACTATGGCTACACCTTC. It yields the protein CASSPAGQGDYGYTF.

This sequence joins TRBV5-6 and TRBJ1-2; possibly TRBD1 for D (5 bases). The CDR3 spans 13 residues. The germline V gene encodes CDR1 SGHDT and CDR2 YYEEEE. V lost 0 bases to trimming and J lost 2 bases, with 5 bases between them. This CDR3 reads CASSLDRNYGYTF. CDR3 bases: TGTGCCAGCAGCTTGGACAGGAACTATGGCTACACCTTC.

The rearrangement joins TRBV4-2 to TRBJ1-4; D might be TRBD1 (5 bases). CDR1 and CDR2 from the germline V gene are LGHNA and YNFKEQ. This CDR3 is built from 16 residues. The V end was cut by 1 base, the J end by 0 bases, with 9 bases between. CDR3 bases: TGTGCCAGCAGCCAAGCCAGGGTTGCAACTAATGAAAAACTGTTTTTT. It translates to CASSQARVATNEKLFF.

The chain couples TRBV7-2 to TRBJ1-1; the D is unclear. V was shortened by 2 bases and J by 6 bases, with 13 bases between the two germline ends. Germline-derived CDR1 and CDR2 are SGHTA and FQGNSA. The length of the CDR3 is 14 residues. The CDR3 reads CASSLNFNGAEAFF. The CDR3 region has the DNA TGTGCCAGCAGCTTAAATTTTAATGGCGCTGAAGCTTTCTTT.

The V gene is TRBV5-4, the J gene TRBJ1-2, with a weak D call TRBD1 (5 bases). Trimming pared 0 bases from V and 4 bases from J, leaving 13 bases between. Germline CDR1 reads SGHNT; CDR2 reads YYREEE (reference sequence). This CDR3 spans 15 amino acids. The CDR3 coding sequence is TGTGCCAGCAGCTTGGAGGGCAGGGTGGTCTATGGCTACACCTTC. It is translated as CASSLEGRVVYGYTF.

The chain couples TRBV10-2 to TRBJ2-1, with TRBD2 matching 15 bases. V shed 8 bases and J 0 bases; nucleotides not matched to a gene: 5. The germline V gene encodes CDR1 WSHSY and CDR2 SAAADI. This CDR3 comprises 17 residues. In DNA form, the CDR3 reads TGCGCCAGCCAGGGGACTAGCGGGAGGAGCTCCTACAATGAGCAGTTCTTC. This translates into CASQGTSGRSSYNEQFF.

The sample holds one count of this clone. The CDR3 DNA sequence: TGCGCCAGCAGCTTGGGGATTAACACTGAAGCTTTCTTT. Its translation: CASSLGINTEAFF. The chain combines TRBV5-1 with TRBJ1-1; D unresolved. The CDR3 loop spans 13 amino acids. Germline V gives CDR1 SGHRS, CDR2 YFSETQ. Trimming took 0 bases from V and 2 from J, leaving 5 bases between them.

The chain has TRBV6-1 and TRBJ2-5; D is perhaps TRBD2 (6 bases). This CDR3 has 13 amino acids. V was pared by 7 bases and J by 5 bases, with 14 bases between. Germline CDR1 and CDR2: MNHNS and SASEGT. The CDR3 here is CASNVLGRETQYF. The DNA of the CDR3 is TGTGCCAGCAACGTACTAGGGAGGGAGACCCAGTACTTC.

This chain links TRBV30 with TRBJ1-5; maybe TRBD1 (6 bases). The germline V gene encodes CDR1 GTSNPN and CDR2 SVGIG (reference sequence). The CDR3 consists of 15 residues. V shed 6 bases and J shed 0 bases, with 15 bases lying between them. The CDR3 protein is CACSAGAYSNQPQHF. The CDR3 bases are TGTGCCTGTTCTGCGGGGGCATATAGCAATCAGCCCCAGCATTTT.

This chain connects TRBV9 to TRBJ2-5; perhaps TRBD2 as D (7 bases). The CDR3 is 15 residues long. Germline assignment: CDR1 SGDLS and CDR2 YYNGEE. V lost 3 bases to trimming and J lost 4 bases, with 16 bases between them. The CDR3 protein is CASSGRGLAVETQYF. The CDR3, as DNA: TGTGCCAGCAGCGGCCGGGGGCTAGCGGTAGAGACCCAGTACTTC.

This clone was seen once. The chain is built from TRBV19 and TRBJ2-3; D unclear. CDR3 length: 12 amino acids. Germline CDR1 is LNHDA and CDR2 is SQIVND (reference sequence). V lost 1 base, J lost 6 bases, and 5 bases lay in between. The CDR3 loop reads CASSIGFDTQYF. The DNA for the CDR3 is TGTGCCAGTAGTATAGGATTCGATACGCAGTATTTT.

The rearrangement links TRBV5-1 to TRBJ1-1; D unclear. Trimming took off 6 bases at V and 4 bases at J, with 16 bases between the two ends. Germline V CDR1 and CDR2: SGHRS, YFSETQ. The CDR3 loop spans 14 amino acids. The CDR3 DNA reads TGCGCCAGCAAAATGGGTGGCGGTGGCACTGAAGCTTTCTTT. Residues: CASKMGGGGTEAFF.

The chain uses TRBV6-1 and TRBJ1-2; D ambiguous. The CDR3 sequence is 17 residues long. Per germline, CDR1 MNHNS and CDR2 SASEGT. Between the trimmed V and J ends, which lost 1 base and 7 bases, there was a span of 22 bases. The CDR3 DNA reads as TGTGCCAGCAGTGAAGGAGTAATGAACCTAGCCTGGGGTGGCTACACCTTC. As protein: CASSEGVMNLAWGGYTF.

This CDR3 reads CASSPPTLAKNIQYF. The CDR3 region has the DNA TGTGCCAGCAGCCCCCCCACCCTAGCCAAAAACATTCAGTACTTC. The rearrangement links TRBV13 to TRBJ2-4; unclear D gene. The V and J ends lost 5 bases and 0 bases respectively, with 11 bases between them. This CDR3 spans 15 amino acids. The germline V gene encodes CDR1 PRHDT and CDR2 FYEKMQ (reference sequence).

This chain joins TRBV7-2 and TRBJ2-7, with a weak D call TRBD1 (7 bases). The V and J ends lost 3 bases and 6 bases respectively, with 15 bases between them. CDR1 is SGHTA, CDR2 FQGNSA, per germline. The CDR3 runs 14 residues. CDR3 in amino acids: CASSFQGGYGEQYF. The CDR3 region has the DNA TGTGCCAGCAGCTTTCAGGGGGGATATGGCGAGCAGTACTTC.

The rearrangement joins TRBV28 to TRBJ2-7, with 9 nucleotides matching TRBD1. The CDR3 spans 14 residues. Losses at the gene ends were 6 bases for V and 2 bases for J; bases not matched to a gene: 5. Per the germline V gene, CDR1 is MDHEN and CDR2 is SYDVKM. The CDR3 coding sequence is TGTGCCAGCAGAAGGGACAGGGTTGCCTACGAGCAGTACTTC. Translation: CASRRDRVAYEQYF.

The V gene is TRBV5-6, the J gene TRBJ2-3, with 8 bases aligning to TRBD2. The V segment lost 4 bases and the J segment 4 bases; nucleotides outside the gene matches: 17. CDR1 is SGHDT and CDR2 is YYEEEE in the germline V gene. This CDR3 comprises 18 residues. The CDR3 DNA follows: TGTGCCAGCAGCCCCCTCGTCCGGGCGGGAGGACCACCAGATACGCAGTATTTT. It translates to CASSPLVRAGGPPDTQYF.

The chain couples TRBV9 to TRBJ2-7; 10 bases map to TRBD1. Germline V gene data show CDR1 as SGDLS and CDR2 as YYNGEE. Trimming took 1 base from V and 3 from J; bases not matched to a gene: 4. This CDR3 region has 15 residues. The CDR3 nucleotides are TGTGCCAGCAGCGTAAGGGACAGGGGAGGCTACGAGCAGTACTTC. Protein: CASSVRDRGGYEQYF.

This clone was seen once. The rearrangement joins TRBV7-3 to TRBJ2-1; TRBD1 agrees at 10 bases. Germline-derived CDR1 and CDR2 are SGHTA and FQGTGA. The CDR3 spans 17 residues. The V segment lost 4 bases and the J segment 3 bases; nucleotides outside the gene matches: 9. Here the CDR3 reads CASSYQPGQGIYNEQFF. The DNA of the CDR3 is TGTGCCAGCAGCTATCAACCGGGACAGGGGATCTACAATGAGCAGTTCTTC.

The gene calls are TRBV19 and TRBJ2-1; 8 bases match TRBD2. Trimming at V came to 5 bases and at J to 2 bases, leaving 5 bases not matched to a gene. The CDR3 is made up of 15 amino acids. The germline V gene has CDR1 LNHDA and CDR2 SQIVND (reference sequence). The CDR3 DNA reads TGTGCCAGTAGTCCAAGCGGGAGCCCCTACAATGAGCAGTTCTTC. This translates into CASSPSGSPYNEQFF.

This clone was seen a single time. The genes are TRBV28 and TRBJ2-1; a weak D match, TRBD2 (5 bases). The CDR3 has 14 amino acids. Trimming pared 8 bases from V and 7 bases from J, leaving 18 bases between. Germline V gene sequence: CDR1 MDHEN, CDR2 SYDVKM. The CDR3 coding sequence is TGTGCCAGCGGCCGTATGGCTAGCAGGAATGAGCAGTTCTTC. It encodes CASGRMASRNEQFF.

The rearrangement joins TRBV25-1 to TRBJ1-1; 8 bases are a match to TRBD1. Germline CDR1 reads MGHDK; CDR2 reads SYGVNS. Trimming took 7 bases from V and 10 from J; bases not matched to a gene: 8. The length of the CDR3 is 12 residues. CDR3 protein: CASTGQGRVAFF. CDR3 bases: TGTGCCAGCACCGGACAGGGCAGGGTAGCTTTCTTT.

This clone was observed a single time. For the CDR3, the DNA is TGTGCCTGGAGGGGACCGGCGTTTGGAAACACCATATATTTT. Translation gives CAWRGPAFGNTIYF. The chain links TRBV30 to TRBJ1-3, with D perhaps TRBD1 (5 bases). Germline V gene data show CDR1 as GTSNPN and CDR2 as SVGIG (reference sequence). The CDR3 spans 14 residues. The V gene lost 3 bases and the J gene lost 3 bases, with 12 bases spanning the gap.